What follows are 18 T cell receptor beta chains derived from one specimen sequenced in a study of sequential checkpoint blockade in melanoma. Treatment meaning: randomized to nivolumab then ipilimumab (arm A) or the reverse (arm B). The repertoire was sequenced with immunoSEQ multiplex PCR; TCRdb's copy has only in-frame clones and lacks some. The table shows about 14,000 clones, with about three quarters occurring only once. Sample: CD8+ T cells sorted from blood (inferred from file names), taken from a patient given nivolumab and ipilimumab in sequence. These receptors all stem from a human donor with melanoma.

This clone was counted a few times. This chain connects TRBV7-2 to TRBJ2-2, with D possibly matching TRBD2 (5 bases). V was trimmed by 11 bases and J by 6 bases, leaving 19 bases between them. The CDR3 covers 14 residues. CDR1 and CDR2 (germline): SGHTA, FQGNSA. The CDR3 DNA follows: TGTGCCGCGCGACTACTGGTTGATGCCGGGGAGCTGTTTTTT. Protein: CAARLLVDAGELFF. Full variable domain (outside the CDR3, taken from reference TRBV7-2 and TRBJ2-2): GAGVSQSPSNKVTEKGKDVELRCDPISGHTALYWYRQSLGQGLEFLIYFQGNSAPDKSGLPSDRFSAERTGGSVSTLTIQRTQQEDSAVYLCAARLLVDAGELFFGEGSRLTVL.

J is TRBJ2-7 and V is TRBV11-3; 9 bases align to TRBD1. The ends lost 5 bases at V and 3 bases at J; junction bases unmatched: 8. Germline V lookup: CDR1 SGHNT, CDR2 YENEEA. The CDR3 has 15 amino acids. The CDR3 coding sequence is TGTGCCAGCAGCCCTATCCGGGACAGGGACTACGAGCAGTACTTC. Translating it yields CASSPIRDRDYEQYF.

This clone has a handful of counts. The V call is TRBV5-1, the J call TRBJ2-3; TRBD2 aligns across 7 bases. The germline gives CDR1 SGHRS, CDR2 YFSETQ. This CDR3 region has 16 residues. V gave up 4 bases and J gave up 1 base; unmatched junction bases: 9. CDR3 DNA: TGCGCCAGCAGCATTTTAGCGGGCGGGGGCACAGATACGCAGTATTTT. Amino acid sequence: CASSILAGGGTDTQYF.

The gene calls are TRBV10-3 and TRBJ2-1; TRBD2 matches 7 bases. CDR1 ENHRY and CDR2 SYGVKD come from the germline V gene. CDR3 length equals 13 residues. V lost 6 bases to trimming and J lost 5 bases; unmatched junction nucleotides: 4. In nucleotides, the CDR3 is TGTGCCATCAGGACTAGCCCAGACAATGAGCAGTTCTTC. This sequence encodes CAIRTSPDNEQFF.

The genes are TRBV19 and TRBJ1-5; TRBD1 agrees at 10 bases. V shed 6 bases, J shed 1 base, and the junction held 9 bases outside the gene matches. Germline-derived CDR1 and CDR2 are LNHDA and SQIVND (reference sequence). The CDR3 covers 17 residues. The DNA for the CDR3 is TGTGCCAGTAGCTTCCGGGACAGGGGAGGAAGCAATCAGCCCCAGCATTTT. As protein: CASSFRDRGGSNQPQHF.

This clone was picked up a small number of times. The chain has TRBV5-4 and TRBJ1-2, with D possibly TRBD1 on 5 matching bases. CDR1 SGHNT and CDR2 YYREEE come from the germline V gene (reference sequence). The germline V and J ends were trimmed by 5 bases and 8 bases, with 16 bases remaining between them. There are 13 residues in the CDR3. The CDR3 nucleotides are TGTGCCAGCAGTTCCCGCGGGGCGCGGGGCTACACCTTC. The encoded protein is CASSSRGARGYTF. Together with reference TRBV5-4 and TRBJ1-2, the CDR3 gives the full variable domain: ETGVTQSPTHLIKTRGQQVTLRCSSQSGHNTVSWYQQALGQGPQFIFQYYREEENGRGNFPPRFSGLQFPNYSSELNVNALELDDSALYLCASSSRGARGYTFGSGTRLTVV.

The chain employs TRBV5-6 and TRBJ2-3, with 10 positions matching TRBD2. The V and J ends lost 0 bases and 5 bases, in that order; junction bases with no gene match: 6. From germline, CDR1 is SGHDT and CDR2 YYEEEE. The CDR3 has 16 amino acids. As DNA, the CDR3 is TGTGCCAGCAGCTTGGATTTAGCGGGAGGCCTAGATACGCAGTATTTT. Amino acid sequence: CASSLDLAGGLDTQYF.

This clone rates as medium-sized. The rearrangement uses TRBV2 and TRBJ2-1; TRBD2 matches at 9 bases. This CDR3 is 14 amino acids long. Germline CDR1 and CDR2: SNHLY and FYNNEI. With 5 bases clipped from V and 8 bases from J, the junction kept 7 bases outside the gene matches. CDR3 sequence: CASSPSGAWDEQFF. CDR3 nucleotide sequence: TGTGCCAGCAGTCCTAGCGGGGCGTGGGATGAGCAGTTCTTC.

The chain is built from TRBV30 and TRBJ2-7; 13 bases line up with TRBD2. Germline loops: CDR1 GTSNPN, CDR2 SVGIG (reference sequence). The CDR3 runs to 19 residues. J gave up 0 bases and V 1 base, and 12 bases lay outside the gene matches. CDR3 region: CAWSGRGLAGFISSYEQYF. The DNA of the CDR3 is TGTGCCTGGAGTGGAAGGGGACTAGCGGGGTTTATTAGCTCCTACGAGCAGTACTTC.

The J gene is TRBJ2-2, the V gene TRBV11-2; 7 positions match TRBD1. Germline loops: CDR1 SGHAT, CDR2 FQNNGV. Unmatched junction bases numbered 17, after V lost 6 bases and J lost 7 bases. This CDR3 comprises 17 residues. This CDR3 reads CASRTKLRDRVGGELFF. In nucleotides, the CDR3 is TGTGCCAGCAGAACGAAATTGAGAGACAGGGTGGGCGGGGAGCTGTTTTTT.

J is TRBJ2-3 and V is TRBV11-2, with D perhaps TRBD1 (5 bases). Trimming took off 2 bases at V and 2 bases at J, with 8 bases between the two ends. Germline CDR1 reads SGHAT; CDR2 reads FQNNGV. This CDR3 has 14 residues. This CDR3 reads CASSLLQDTDTQYF. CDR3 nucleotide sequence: TGTGCCAGCAGCTTATTACAGGACACAGATACGCAGTATTTT.

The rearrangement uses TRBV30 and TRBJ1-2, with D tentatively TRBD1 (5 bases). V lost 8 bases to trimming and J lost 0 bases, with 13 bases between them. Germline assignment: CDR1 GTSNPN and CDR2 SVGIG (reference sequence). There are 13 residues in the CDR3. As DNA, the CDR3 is TGTGCCCTGACCCAGGGCTCTAACTATGGCTACACCTTC. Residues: CALTQGSNYGYTF.

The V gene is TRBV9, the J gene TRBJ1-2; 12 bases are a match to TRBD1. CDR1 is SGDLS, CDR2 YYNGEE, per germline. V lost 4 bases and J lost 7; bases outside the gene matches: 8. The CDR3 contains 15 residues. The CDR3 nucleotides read TGTGCCAGCAGCTCTACCGGGACAGGGGGCTTTGGCTACACCTTC. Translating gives CASSSTGTGGFGYTF.

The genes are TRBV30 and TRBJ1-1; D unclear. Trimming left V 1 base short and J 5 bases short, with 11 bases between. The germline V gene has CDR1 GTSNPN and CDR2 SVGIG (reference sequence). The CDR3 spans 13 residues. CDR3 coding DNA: TGTGCCTGGAGTGAAGGTCTCGGGACTGAAGCTTTCTTT. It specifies CAWSEGLGTEAFF.

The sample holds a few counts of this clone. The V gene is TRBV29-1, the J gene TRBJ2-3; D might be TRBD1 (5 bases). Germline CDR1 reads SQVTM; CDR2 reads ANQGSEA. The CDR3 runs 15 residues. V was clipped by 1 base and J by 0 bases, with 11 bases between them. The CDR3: CSVEGVQGSTDTQYF. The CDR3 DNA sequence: TGCAGCGTTGAAGGCGTGCAGGGCAGCACAGATACGCAGTATTTT.

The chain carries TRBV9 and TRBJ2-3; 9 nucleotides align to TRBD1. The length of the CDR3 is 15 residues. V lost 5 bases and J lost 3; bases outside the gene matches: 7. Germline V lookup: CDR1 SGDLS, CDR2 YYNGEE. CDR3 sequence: CASSTGTGRTDTQYF. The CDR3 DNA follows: TGTGCCAGCAGTACCGGGACAGGGAGAACAGATACGCAGTATTTT.

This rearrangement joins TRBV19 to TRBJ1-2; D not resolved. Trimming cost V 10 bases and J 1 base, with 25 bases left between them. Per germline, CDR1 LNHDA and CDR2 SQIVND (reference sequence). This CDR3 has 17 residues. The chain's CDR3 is CATAFSIRQRINYGYTF. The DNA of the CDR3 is TGTGCCACCGCGTTTAGTATAAGGCAGAGGATTAACTATGGCTACACCTTC.

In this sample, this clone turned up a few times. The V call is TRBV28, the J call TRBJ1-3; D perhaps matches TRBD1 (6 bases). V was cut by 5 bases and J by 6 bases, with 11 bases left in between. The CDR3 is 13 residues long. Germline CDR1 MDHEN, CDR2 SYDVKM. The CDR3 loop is CASSQTGSNTIYF. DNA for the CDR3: TGTGCCAGCAGTCAGACAGGTTCAAACACCATATATTTT.